Each of the 9 T cell receptor beta chains below was sequenced from the same sample in a study of beta chain features in type 1 diabetes. Sequencing targeted expressed TCRB transcripts, as all isolated RNA had been reverse transcribed. The protocol was immunoSEQ multiplex PCR, while the TCRdb copy is restricted to in-frame clones and leaves out a portion. The sample has more than 300,000 clones, roughly a tenth seen once. Study-level points and caveats: In all four CD4+ subsets, TCRB CDR3 length was significantly, moderately reduced in type 1 diabetes.

These receptors have no known antigen. What was sequenced was central memory CD4+ T cells from blood. The receptors come from a man in his thirties or forties with type 1 diabetes.

The V call is TRBV23-1, the J call TRBJ2-2; 9 bases agree with TRBD2. TRBV23-1 is filed as an ORF, its function uncertain. The CDR3 consists of 21 residues. Trimming at V came to 0 bases and at J to 3 bases, leaving 17 bases not matched to a gene. CDR3 sequence reads: CASSQSRLAGPSNHHTGELFF. CDR3 in DNA: TGCGCCAGCAGTCAATCGAGGCTAGCGGGACCATCCAACCACCACACCGGGGAGCTGTTTTTT.

This clone was recorded many times. V is TRBV19 and J is TRBJ2-6; D may match TRBD1 or TRBD2 (5 bases each). The germline V and J ends were trimmed by 10 bases and 2 bases, with 15 bases remaining between them. The CDR3 is 15 residues long. From germline, CDR1 is LNHDA and CDR2 SQIVND (reference sequence). The CDR3 sequence is CATRGGAAGANVLTF. The CDR3 nucleotides are TGTGCCACGAGGGGTGGGGCAGCTGGGGCCAACGTCCTGACTTTC.

The CDR3 sequence: CASSVEVLRNEQFF. The DNA of the CDR3 is TGTGCCAGCAGCGTAGAGGTCCTTAGGAATGAGCAGTTCTTC. This rearrangement joins TRBV9 to TRBJ2-1; D gene uncertain. Trimming removed 0 bases at V and 7 bases at J, with 11 bases between. There are 14 residues in the CDR3. Germline V gives CDR1 SGDLS, CDR2 YYNGEE. The whole variable domain, filled in from reference TRBV9 and TRBJ2-1, reads DSGVTQTPKHLITATGQRVTLRCSPRSGDLSVYWYQQSLDQGLQFLIQYYNGEERAKGNILERFSAQQFPDLHSELNLSSLELGDSALYFCASSVEVLRNEQFFGPGTRLTVL.

This clone was observed a few times. The chain is built from TRBV29-1 and TRBJ2-3; D remains ambiguous. V was clipped by 7 bases and J by 1 base, with 12 bases between them. Germline values: CDR1 SQVTM, CDR2 ANQGSEA. This CDR3 is 13 amino acids long. The CDR3 here is CSGPKVGTDTQYF. The DNA of the CDR3 is TGCAGCGGCCCTAAAGTCGGCACAGATACGCAGTATTTT.

This clone was seen ten or more times. The chain carries TRBV14 and TRBJ2-1; 7 positions agree with TRBD1. The CDR3 is made up of 16 amino acids. From germline, CDR1 is SGHDN and CDR2 FVKESK. With V trimmed by 1 base and J by 7 bases, 10 bases remained unmatched. In DNA, the CDR3 is TGTGCCAGCAGCCAAGTGTTGACAGGGTTGGAGAATGAGCAGTTCTTC. Amino acid sequence: CASSQVLTGLENEQFF.

The chain combines TRBV6-6 with TRBJ2-5; D is possibly TRBD1 (5 bases). V gave up 6 bases and J gave up 7 bases, with 15 bases separating them. Germline lookup yields CDR1 MNHNY and CDR2 SVGAGI (reference sequence). The CDR3 totals 13 residues. The DNA of the CDR3 is TGTGCCAGCAGGCAGTCCGCAGGGTGGACCCAGTACTTC. Translated: CASRQSAGWTQYF.

This clone was counted a few times. The chain uses TRBV6-5 and TRBJ2-5; D remains unclear. CDR3 size: 12 residues. CDR1 and CDR2 (germline): MNHEY, SVGAGI. Deletions cut 6 bases from V and 5 bases from J, with 10 bases between. The DNA of the CDR3 is TGTGCCAGCAGCAGGATCGGGGAGACCCAGTACTTC. Translating it yields CASSRIGETQYF.

This clone was found a few times. The genes are TRBV18 and TRBJ2-1, with 10 bases that match TRBD1. Germline values: CDR1 KGHSH, CDR2 LQKENI. With V trimmed by 5 bases and J by 1 base, 5 bases remained unmatched. The CDR3 has 16 amino acids. The CDR3 DNA reads TGTGCCAGCTCATACAGACAGGGGGCTTCCTACAATGAGCAGTTCTTC. Protein product: CASSYRQGASYNEQFF.

This clone was recorded a few times. The chain recombines TRBV6-5 with TRBJ1-2; 8 bases fit TRBD1. With V trimmed by 5 bases and J by 8 bases, 7 bases remained unmatched. CDR3 length: 13 residues. Germline loops: CDR1 MNHEY, CDR2 SVGAGI. The CDR3: CASSPQGARGYTF. The CDR3, as DNA: TGTGCCAGCAGTCCGCAGGGGGCGCGGGGCTACACCTTC.